This T cell receptor beta chain was captured by sequencing in a study of breast tumors, draining lymph nodes, adjacent tissues (dated by TCRdb to 2015 to 2016). With respect to the entire study: The study compared TCR beta repertoires across tumor, adjacent nontumor tissue and axillary lymph nodes from breast cancer patients. The study aimed to assess the relationships and possible T-cell exchange between tumor, surrounding tissue and draining lymph node repertoires in human breast cancer.

V and J are trimmed by 2 bases and 2 bases, and the gene matches miss 3 bases of the junction. Taken from cysteine to phenylalanine, the CDR3 has 15 residues. Only CDR3 DNA is held: 45 bases, read in frame from base 1. In the germline V gene, CDR1 corresponds to SGHAT and CDR2 to FQNNGV. The data were produced on an Illumina HiSeq 2000. TCR beta chain libraries were generated by multiplex PCR amplification. High-throughput sequencing was used to analyze the amplified TCR beta chain products. TCRdb reprocessed the public reads (quality trimming at Q25 with fastp, clone calling with MiXCR) and kept in-frame beta chains. For every CDR3 protein sequence, its rows merge into one entry that carries the most common genes and DNA. The sample table lists 150,000 or so distinct CDR3 sequences, around a third of them with a count of one. The ten largest clones capture 3.8% of the sample. This clonotype has a count of ten or more. There is no known antigen for this receptor. No base quality values were provided; no much bigger clone lies one nucleotide off.

The axillary draining lymph nodes of breast cancer patients were the source of the lymph node samples. Broad study findings and their caveats: In luminal-like breast cancer, tumor and nontumor tissue repertoires resembled each other significantly more than in basal-like breast cancer. T-cell repertoire diversity in tumors was found to be lower than in lymph nodes but higher than in nontumor tissue, and preferential V and J gene usage was observed. The study presented the conclusion that tumor T cells originate in lymph nodes as consistent with a hypothesis, not as something directly demonstrated. The data were considered consistent with the idea that most tumor T cells come from the lymph node and then expand in tumor tissue.

The sample taken for sequencing was axillary lymph node tissue. The receptor was isolated from a female donor with breast cancer. Some clones in this sample may be carry-over from other donors' samples. The sequence links TRBV11-2 to TRBJ2-1; a stretch of 7 junction bases matches TRBD2. CDR3 region: CASSLSTSAYNEQFF. In nucleotide form, the sequence is TGTGCCAGCAGCTTATCAACTAGCGCCTACAATGAGCAGTTCTTC.